Below are 10 T cell receptor beta chains sequenced from a single sample in a study of T cell clonality in common variable immunodeficiency. The assay was immunoSEQ multiplex PCR, and TCRdb's table has in-frame clones only and misses some. The data show approximately 21,000 clones, none appearing only once, with just over 2.5% held by the ten largest. No antigen is known for these receptors. Overall study findings and caveats: Reportedly, TCR beta sequences from common variable immunodeficiency showed fewer deletions and N-nucleotide insertions.

Sample: peripheral blood mononuclear cells. The receptors come from a human donor with common variable immunodeficiency.

This clone was observed a few times. The read is 3 residues too short to cover the CDR3 end, so that end is filled in from the germline J gene. The gene calls are TRBV30 and TRBJ2-1; 10 nucleotides line up with TRBD2. This CDR3 region has 15 residues. Trimming at V came to 3 bases and at J to 6 bases, leaving 8 bases not matched to a gene. The germline CDR1 and CDR2 sequences are GTSNPN and SVGIG (reference sequence). The sequenced part of the CDR3 DNA is TGTGCCTGGAGCATCACTAGCGGGATCTTCAATGAG. It specifies CAWSITSGIFNE. The CDR3 in full is CAWSITSGIFNEQFF. The full variable domain, its missing parts supplied by reference TRBV30 and TRBJ2-1, is SQTIHQWPATLVQPVGSPLSLECTVEGTSNPNLYWYRQAAGRGLQLLFYSVGIGQISSEVPQNLSASRPQDRQFILSSKKLLLSDSGFYLCAWSITSGIFNEQFFGPGTRLTVL.

This clone was found a few times. The sequenced CDR3 bases are TGTGCCAGCTCAGGAGGGGCCCGCTACGAG. This encodes CASSGGARYE. The whole CDR3 sequence is CASSGGARYEQYF. The chain has TRBV18 and TRBJ2-7, with D possibly TRBD2 on 6 matching bases. From the germline J gene comes the end of the CDR3, since the read stops 3 residues before it. Germline CDR1 and CDR2: KGHSH and LQKENI. V lost 5 bases and J lost 3, with 11 bases in between. The CDR3 is 13 residues long. The whole variable domain, filled in from reference TRBV18 and TRBJ2-7, reads NAGVMQNPRHLVRRRGQEARLRCSPMKGHSHVYWYRQLPEEGLKFMVYLQKENIIDESGMPKERFSAEFPKEGPSILRIQQVVRGDSAAYFCASSGGARYEQYFGPGTRLTVT.

In its sample, this clone was seen a few times. The missing CDR3 end, 3 residues past where the read stops, is filled in from the germline J gene. The chain has TRBV5-5 and TRBJ1-6, with D perhaps matching TRBD1 (6 bases). CDR1 SGHKS and CDR2 YYEKEE come from the germline V gene (reference sequence). V gave up 2 bases and J gave up 10 bases, with 13 bases separating them. This CDR3 has 14 residues. The CDR3: CASSLQGSDSPLHF. The CDR3 DNA, read in part, is TGTGCCAGCAGCTTACAGGGTTCGGACTCACCC.

This clone turned up a few times. The read terminates 3 residues ahead of where the CDR3 ends, so the germline J gene completes it. J is TRBJ1-2 and V is TRBV19; a weak D match, TRBD1 (6 bases). Trimming took off 2 bases at V and 2 bases at J, with 9 bases between the two ends. This CDR3 contains 14 residues. From germline, CDR1 is LNHDA and CDR2 SQIVND (reference sequence). The CDR3 loop is CASSIPGQNYGYTF. Incomplete CDR3 DNA: TGTGCCAGTAGTATACCAGGACAGAACTATGGC.

This clone was counted only a few times. With the read ending 3 residues before the CDR3 end, the germline J gene is used to fill in that end. The chain recombines TRBV18 with TRBJ1-5; D perhaps matches TRBD1 (6 bases). Germline V lookup: CDR1 KGHSH, CDR2 LQKENI. This CDR3 comprises 15 residues. The V and J ends lost 3 bases and 0 bases respectively, with 9 bases between them. The sequenced CDR3 bases are TGTGCCAGCTCACCGGACAGACTTAGCAATCAGCCC. Amino acids: CASSPDRLSNQP. The entire CDR3 sequence reads CASSPDRLSNQPQHF. Variable domain in full (rest from reference TRBV18 and TRBJ1-5): NAGVMQNPRHLVRRRGQEARLRCSPMKGHSHVYWYRQLPEEGLKFMVYLQKENIIDESGMPKERFSAEFPKEGPSILRIQQVVRGDSAAYFCASSPDRLSNQPQHFGDGTRLSIL.

This clone occurred a few times. With the read ending 3 residues before the CDR3 end, the germline J gene is used to fill in that end. V gene TRBV19 combines with J gene TRBJ2-7, with D perhaps TRBD1 (6 bases). Germline V CDR1 and CDR2: LNHDA, SQIVND (reference sequence). The V gene lost 11 bases and the J gene lost 2 bases, with 10 bases spanning the gap. This CDR3 is 11 amino acids long. The CDR3 sequence is CASQGTYEQYF. The DNA read from the CDR3 is TGTGCCTCCCAGGGGACCTACGAG. Drawing the rest from reference TRBV19 and TRBJ2-7, the complete variable domain is DGGITQSPKYLFRKEGQNVTLSCEQNLNHDAMYWYRQDPGQGLRLIYYSQIVNDFQKGDIAEGYSVSREKKESFPLTVTSAQKNPTAFYLCASQGTYEQYFGPGTRLTVT.

A note on this clone: The CDR3 end is not reached by the read, which stops 3 residues before it; the germline J gene fills it in. The chain has TRBV30 and TRBJ2-5; D perhaps matches TRBD2 (6 bases). This CDR3 is 15 amino acids long. V dropped 0 bases and J dropped 2 bases, with 13 bases sitting between them. Germline assignment: CDR1 GTSNPN and CDR2 SVGIG (reference sequence). This chain's CDR3 is CAWSVLSGSQETQYF. The part of the CDR3 DNA that was read is TGTGCCTGGAGTGTACTAAGCGGGTCTCAAGAGACC. Combining the CDR3 with reference TRBV30 and TRBJ2-5 gives the whole variable domain SQTIHQWPATLVQPVGSPLSLECTVEGTSNPNLYWYRQAAGRGLQLLFYSVGIGQISSEVPQNLSASRPQDRQFILSSKKLLLSDSGFYLCAWSVLSGSQETQYFGPGTRLLVL.

Of note for this clone: The read ends 3 residues early relative to the CDR3; the germline J gene fills the gap. The chain employs TRBV7-2 and TRBJ2-1; 10 positions agree with TRBD1. V lost 9 bases, J lost 4 bases, and 9 bases stayed unmatched. The CDR3 totals 15 residues. The germline V gene has CDR1 SGHTA and CDR2 FQGNSA. Here the CDR3 reads CASYDGTGAYNEQFF. The CDR3 bases that were read are TGTGCCAGTTATGATGGGACAGGGGCTTACAATGAG.

Details on this clone: The read stops 3 residues short of the end of the CDR3; the missing end is completed from the germline J gene. The V call is TRBV19, the J call TRBJ1-5; D is uncertain. The CDR3 spans 13 residues. CDR1 is LNHDA, CDR2 SQIVND, per germline (reference sequence). With 6 bases removed from V and 3 bases from J, the gap between germline ends came to 9 bases. CDR3 protein: CASSPTLNQPQHF. The sequenced part of the CDR3 DNA is TGTGCCAGTAGCCCGACTCTCAATCAGCCC.

This clone was detected only a few times. From the germline J gene comes the end of the CDR3, since the read stops 3 residues before it. The chain recombines TRBV18 with TRBJ2-7, with TRBD1 as a possible D gene (7 bases). CDR1 is KGHSH, CDR2 LQKENI, per germline. The CDR3 has 14 residues. V was clipped by 2 bases and J by 2 bases, with 10 bases between them. The sequenced CDR3 bases are TGTGCCAGCTCACCATCAGGGGGGCCCTACGAG. This gives the protein CASSPSGGPYE. The whole CDR3 protein reads CASSPSGGPYEQYF.